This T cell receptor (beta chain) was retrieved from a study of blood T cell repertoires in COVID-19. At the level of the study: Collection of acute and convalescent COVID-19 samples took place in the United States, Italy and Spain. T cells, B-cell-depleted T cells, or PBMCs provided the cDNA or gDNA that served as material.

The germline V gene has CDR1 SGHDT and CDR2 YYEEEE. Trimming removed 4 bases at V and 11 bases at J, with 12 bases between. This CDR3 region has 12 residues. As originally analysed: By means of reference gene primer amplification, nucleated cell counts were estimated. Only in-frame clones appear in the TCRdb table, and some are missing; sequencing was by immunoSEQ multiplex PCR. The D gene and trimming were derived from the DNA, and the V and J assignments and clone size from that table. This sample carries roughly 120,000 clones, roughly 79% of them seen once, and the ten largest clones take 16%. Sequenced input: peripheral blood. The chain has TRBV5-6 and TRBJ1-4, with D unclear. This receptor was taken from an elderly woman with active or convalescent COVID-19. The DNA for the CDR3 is TGTGCCAGCAGCCTGCTAGCTGGGAAACTGTTTTTT. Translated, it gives CASSLLAGKLFF.